This entry is about one T cell receptor (beta chain). The antigen is undetermined. Losses at the gene ends were 5 bases for V and 1 base for J; bases not matched to a gene: 10. The CDR3 loop spans 17 amino acids. In germline, CDR1 is SGHAT, CDR2 FQDESV (reference sequence). The data stem from a study of T cell repertoires in cytomegalovirus infection. Study as a whole: CMV epitopes in the study were HLA-C-restricted (recently identified) and HLA-B-restricted (well studied). It was the public TCR beta signatures that indicated both CMV infection and matching HLA type.

Using its own MiXCR run on the reads, TCRdb lists one record per CDR3 protein. The profile shows 800,000 to 950,000 distinct CDR3 sequences, around a third of them singletons. V gene TRBV11-1 combines with J gene TRBJ2-5; 10 bases are a match to TRBD2. The sample was cultured CD8+ T cells from PBMCs, taken from culture after CMV antigen stimulation. The TCR sequence derives from a human donor in good health (CMV status not recorded). Some clones in this sample may be carry-over from other donors' samples. The CDR3 DNA follows: TGTGCCAGCAGCGAAGTCATAGCGGGGGGACCCCAAGAGACCCAGTACTTC. Translated, it gives CASSEVIAGGPQETQYF.